Detailed here is one T cell receptor (beta chain). This record belongs to a study of cytomegalovirus exposure and HLA in healthy donors. The PCR employed 60 Vbeta primers together with 13 Jbeta primers. Clones were read by immunoSEQ multiplex PCR, and TCRdb kept only the in-frame ones, dropping some. This table has some 130,000 clones, about four fifths appearing once. There are 14 residues in the CDR3. Germline V gene sequence: CDR1 MNHNY, CDR2 SVGAGI (reference sequence). Trimming left V 3 bases short and J 3 bases short, with 11 bases between. The specimen was PBMCs. The receptor was derived from a man younger than 30 in good health and CMV-seronegative. The V and J genes are TRBV6-6 and TRBJ1-1; D is possibly TRBD1 (5 bases). The CDR3 DNA reads as TGTGCCAGCAGTTATCAGGGCCGGTACACTGAAGCTTTCTTT. Translation gives CASSYQGRYTEAFF.